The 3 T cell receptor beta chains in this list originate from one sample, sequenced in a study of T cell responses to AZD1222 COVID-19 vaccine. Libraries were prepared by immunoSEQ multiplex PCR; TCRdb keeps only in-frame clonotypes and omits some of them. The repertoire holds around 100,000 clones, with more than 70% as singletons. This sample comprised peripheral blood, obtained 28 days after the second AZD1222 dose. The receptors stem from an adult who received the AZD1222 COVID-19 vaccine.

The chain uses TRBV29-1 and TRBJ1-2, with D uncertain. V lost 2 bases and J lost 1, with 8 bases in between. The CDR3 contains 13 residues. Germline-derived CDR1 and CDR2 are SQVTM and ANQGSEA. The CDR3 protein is CSVEWEFNYGYTF. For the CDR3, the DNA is TGCAGCGTTGAATGGGAATTTAACTATGGCTACACCTTC.

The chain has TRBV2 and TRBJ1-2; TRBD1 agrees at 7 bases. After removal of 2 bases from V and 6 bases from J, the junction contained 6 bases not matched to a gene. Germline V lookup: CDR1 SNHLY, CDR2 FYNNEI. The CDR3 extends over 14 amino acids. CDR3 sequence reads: CASSEWSGGDGYTF. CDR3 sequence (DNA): TGTGCCAGCAGTGAATGGTCAGGGGGTGATGGCTACACCTTC.

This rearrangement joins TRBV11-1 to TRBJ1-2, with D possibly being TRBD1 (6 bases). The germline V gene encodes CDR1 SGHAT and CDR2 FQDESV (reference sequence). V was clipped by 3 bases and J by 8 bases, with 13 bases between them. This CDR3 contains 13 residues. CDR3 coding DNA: TGTGCCAGCAGCTTTTCACAGGGCTGGGGCTACACCTTC. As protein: CASSFSQGWGYTF. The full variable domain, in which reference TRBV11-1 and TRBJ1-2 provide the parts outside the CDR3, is EAEVAQSPRYKITEKSQAVAFWCDPISGHATLYWYRQILGQGPELLVQFQDESVVDDSQLPKDRFSAERLKGVDSTLKIQPAELGDSAMYLCASSFSQGWGYTFGSGTRLTVV.